This is a list of T cell receptor beta chains from one sample in a study of cytomegalovirus exposure and HLA in healthy donors. Generated by immunoSEQ multiplex PCR, the TCRdb table keeps only in-frame clones and is missing some. The profile shows under 400,000 clones, around 86% of them singletons. The source material was PBMCs. Every receptor here comes from a woman between 18 and 29 years old in good health and CMV-seronegative. Each CDR3 is given with its conserved first and last residue. D genes are given only for firm matches. Rows give clone size only sometimes, using once, few, many, or a class for an expanded clone.

v_call	j_call	d_call	clone_size	cdr3_nt	cdr3_aa
TRBV30	TRBJ1-5	NA	few	TGTGCCTGGAGTTCGGGTTGGGGCCAGCCCCAGCATTTT	CAWSSGWGQPQHF
TRBV15	TRBJ2-5	TRBD2	NA	TGTGCCACCAGCAGAGTGGGCCTCGGGAGGGAGACCCAGTACTTC	CATSRVGLGRETQYF
TRBV18	TRBJ1-2	NA	NA	TGTGCCAGCTCACGTTCAGAAGAGGATGGCTACACCTTC	CASSRSEEDGYTF
TRBV6-5	TRBJ2-7	NA	few	TGTGCCAGCAGTTACGGCGGGGTGAATACCTACGAGCAGTACTTC	CASSYGGVNTYEQYF
TRBV4-1	TRBJ2-7	NA	once	TGCGCCAGCAGCCAAGACGGGTTCAGGGGAAACGAGCAGTACTTC	CASSQDGFRGNEQYF
TRBV7-9	TRBJ1-3	NA	NA	TGTGCCAGCTATAGTTTAGTAGTGGACACCATATATTTT	CASYSLVVDTIYF
TRBV7-6	TRBJ2-5	NA	NA	TGTGCCAGCAGCCGAGGGGACACAGTGTACCAAGAGACCCAGTACTTC	CASSRGDTVYQETQYF
TRBV9	TRBJ1-3	NA	NA	TGTGCCAGCAGCGTAGAGGGAGGAGACACCATATATTTT	CASSVEGGDTIYF
TRBV30	TRBJ1-5	NA	NA	TGTGCCTGGAGTACAGGGTCGGGGCAGCCCCAGCATTTT	CAWSTGSGQPQHF
TRBV6-5	TRBJ1-4	NA	once	TGTGCCAGCAGTGCAAACATCCCTGTGAATGAAAAACTGTTTTTT	CASSANIPVNEKLFF
TRBV7-9	TRBJ2-5	NA	NA	TGTGCCAGCAGCTTTGTCGGGGAGGATGAGACCCAGTACTTC	CASSFVGEDETQYF
TRBV18	TRBJ2-5	NA	NA	TGTGCCAGCTCACCCCTCTCAGGGGGGCAAGAGACCCAGTACTTC	CASSPLSGGQETQYF
TRBV5-6	TRBJ2-2	NA	few	TGTGCCAGCAGCCTCGGGGAAACCGGGGAGCTGTTTTTT	CASSLGETGELFF
TRBV2	TRBJ2-1	TRBD1	NA	TGTGCCACCGTCAGGGGGAGCTCCTACAATGAGCAGTTCTTC	CATVRGSSYNEQFF
TRBV4-1	TRBJ2-2	NA	NA	TGCGCCAGCAGCCAACCCACTAGGGGGTCAAACACCGGGGAGCTGTTTTTT	CASSQPTRGSNTGELFF
TRBV6-5	TRBJ1-6	NA	NA	TGTGCCAGCAGTTACTCCCTAACAGGGTCACCCCTCCACTTT	CASSYSLTGSPLHF
TRBV4-1	TRBJ2-3	NA	NA	TGCGCCAGCCAAGGCAGGACTACAAGCACAGATACGCAGTATTTT	CASQGRTTSTDTQYF
TRBV9	TRBJ2-2	NA	NA	TGTGCCAGCAGCGCGGGTGGGGGCGGTATAGCCGCCGGGGAGCTGTTTTTT	CASSAGGGGIAAGELFF
TRBV6-1	TRBJ1-1	NA	NA	TGTGCCAGCAGTGAAATTTGGGAGGACGAGGTCGCTTTCTTT	CASSEIWEDEVAFF
TRBV9	TRBJ1-5	NA	NA	TGTGCCAGCAGCGCTCCCTTGAGGGGGACCCTTAGCAATCAGCCCCAGCATTTT	CASSAPLRGTLSNQPQHF
TRBV7-9	TRBJ1-3	NA	NA	TGTGCCAGCAGCCCCATGCGGAGATCAGGAAACACCATATATTTT	CASSPMRRSGNTIYF
TRBV11-2	TRBJ1-1	TRBD1	NA	TGTGCCAGCCTCTACACGCCAGGGGGCATATTCCCCACTGAAGCTTTCTTT	CASLYTPGGIFPTEAFF
TRBV6-5	TRBJ1-5	NA	NA	TGTGCCAGTGGAACAGGGTTTCGTCAGCCCCAGCATTTT	CASGTGFRQPQHF
TRBV18	TRBJ2-3	TRBD2	NA	TGTGCCAGCTCACCACCGTGGCTAGCGGGAGACACAGATACGCAGTATTTT	CASSPPWLAGDTDTQYF
TRBV14	TRBJ2-7	NA	NA	TGTGCCAGCAGCCAAGGTGGCCAGTCCTACGAGCAGTACTTC	CASSQGGQSYEQYF
TRBV13	TRBJ2-1	NA	NA	TGTGCCAGCAGCTACGGAGGCTCCTTTAGTAGGAATAATGAGCAGTTCTTC	CASSYGGSFSRNNEQFF
TRBV6-1	TRBJ2-2	NA	NA	TGTGCCAGCGGGGGGAGTGGACTAACCGGGGAGCTGTTTTTT	CASGGSGLTGELFF
TRBV28	TRBJ1-1	TRBD1	NA	TGTGCCAGCAGTTTGGATTATGAGGGGGCCACTGAAGCTTTCTTT	CASSLDYEGATEAFF